The 6 T cell receptor beta chains given below trace back to one sample, sequenced in a study of T-cell memory formation after mild COVID-19. TCRdb independently ran MiXCR on the 5' RACE reads; one entry per CDR3 protein. Of 430,000 or so distinct CDR3 sequences in the sample, approximately 25% were seen once. Specimen: PBMCs or a T cell subset sorted from them (not recorded which). Source of these receptors: an adult woman who had mild COVID-19 (a few samples of this study predate the infection). Cell type and time point are not known.

The genes are TRBV18 and TRBJ1-1; 9 bases fit TRBD1. Looked up from germline, CDR1 is KGHSH and CDR2 is LQKENI. The J segment lost 5 bases and the V segment lost 0 bases, leaving 4 bases of the junction unmatched. This CDR3 comprises 15 residues. The CDR3 sequence: CASSPPGTGITEAFF. CDR3 bases: TGTGCCAGCTCACCACCCGGGACAGGGATTACTGAAGCTTTCTTT.

The table lists this clonotype with a few counts. J is TRBJ2-1 and V is TRBV11-2, with a weak D call TRBD1 (5 bases). The CDR3 is 17 residues long. Trimming cost V 3 bases and J 4 bases, with 19 bases left between them. The germline V gene encodes CDR1 SGHAT and CDR2 FQNNGV. DNA of the CDR3: TGTGCCAGCAGCTTGGGAAGGAGACAGACCCCTTACAATGAGCAGTTCTTC. Amino acid sequence: CASSLGRRQTPYNEQFF.

A few counts support this clonotype. This chain uses TRBV6-6 with TRBJ2-3; 10 bases map to TRBD2. V trimming: 10 bases; J trimming: 4 bases; junction bases outside the gene matches: 5. The V gene's germline CDR1 is MNHNY and CDR2 SVGAGI (reference sequence). The CDR3 runs 13 residues. This chain's CDR3 is CATGTSGADTQYF. CDR3 DNA: TGTGCCACTGGTACTAGCGGGGCAGATACGCAGTATTTT.

The chain links TRBV15 to TRBJ2-5; D may correspond to TRBD1 or TRBD2 (5 bases each). Trimming pared 5 bases from V and 4 bases from J, leaving 20 bases between. Germline-derived CDR1 and CDR2 are LNHNV and YYDKDF (reference sequence). The CDR3 loop spans 16 amino acids. The chain's CDR3 is CATSGGRFGVGETQYF. In DNA, the CDR3 is TGTGCCACCAGCGGGGGAAGGTTCGGAGTTGGAGAGACCCAGTACTTC.

The genes are TRBV5-1 and TRBJ2-1; TRBD2 is a possible D gene (5 bases). Germline CDR1 SGHRS, CDR2 YFSETQ. With 10 bases removed from V and 8 bases from J, the gap between germline ends came to 22 bases. CDR3 size: 14 residues. In DNA form, the CDR3 reads TGCGCCCGAAACTGGAGGCTTGAGTACGATGAGCAGTTCTTC. Translation gives CARNWRLEYDEQFF.

The table lists this clonotype with a few counts. The V call is TRBV20-1, the J call TRBJ2-2; 8 bases fit TRBD1. Germline V gives CDR1 DFQATT, CDR2 SNEGSKA (reference sequence). This CDR3 is 14 amino acids long. J gave up 7 bases and V 6 bases, and 10 bases lay outside the gene matches. The CDR3 loop reads CSATRTGTVGELFF. Here the CDR3 DNA reads TGCAGTGCCACGCGGACAGGGACGGTCGGGGAGCTGTTTTTT.